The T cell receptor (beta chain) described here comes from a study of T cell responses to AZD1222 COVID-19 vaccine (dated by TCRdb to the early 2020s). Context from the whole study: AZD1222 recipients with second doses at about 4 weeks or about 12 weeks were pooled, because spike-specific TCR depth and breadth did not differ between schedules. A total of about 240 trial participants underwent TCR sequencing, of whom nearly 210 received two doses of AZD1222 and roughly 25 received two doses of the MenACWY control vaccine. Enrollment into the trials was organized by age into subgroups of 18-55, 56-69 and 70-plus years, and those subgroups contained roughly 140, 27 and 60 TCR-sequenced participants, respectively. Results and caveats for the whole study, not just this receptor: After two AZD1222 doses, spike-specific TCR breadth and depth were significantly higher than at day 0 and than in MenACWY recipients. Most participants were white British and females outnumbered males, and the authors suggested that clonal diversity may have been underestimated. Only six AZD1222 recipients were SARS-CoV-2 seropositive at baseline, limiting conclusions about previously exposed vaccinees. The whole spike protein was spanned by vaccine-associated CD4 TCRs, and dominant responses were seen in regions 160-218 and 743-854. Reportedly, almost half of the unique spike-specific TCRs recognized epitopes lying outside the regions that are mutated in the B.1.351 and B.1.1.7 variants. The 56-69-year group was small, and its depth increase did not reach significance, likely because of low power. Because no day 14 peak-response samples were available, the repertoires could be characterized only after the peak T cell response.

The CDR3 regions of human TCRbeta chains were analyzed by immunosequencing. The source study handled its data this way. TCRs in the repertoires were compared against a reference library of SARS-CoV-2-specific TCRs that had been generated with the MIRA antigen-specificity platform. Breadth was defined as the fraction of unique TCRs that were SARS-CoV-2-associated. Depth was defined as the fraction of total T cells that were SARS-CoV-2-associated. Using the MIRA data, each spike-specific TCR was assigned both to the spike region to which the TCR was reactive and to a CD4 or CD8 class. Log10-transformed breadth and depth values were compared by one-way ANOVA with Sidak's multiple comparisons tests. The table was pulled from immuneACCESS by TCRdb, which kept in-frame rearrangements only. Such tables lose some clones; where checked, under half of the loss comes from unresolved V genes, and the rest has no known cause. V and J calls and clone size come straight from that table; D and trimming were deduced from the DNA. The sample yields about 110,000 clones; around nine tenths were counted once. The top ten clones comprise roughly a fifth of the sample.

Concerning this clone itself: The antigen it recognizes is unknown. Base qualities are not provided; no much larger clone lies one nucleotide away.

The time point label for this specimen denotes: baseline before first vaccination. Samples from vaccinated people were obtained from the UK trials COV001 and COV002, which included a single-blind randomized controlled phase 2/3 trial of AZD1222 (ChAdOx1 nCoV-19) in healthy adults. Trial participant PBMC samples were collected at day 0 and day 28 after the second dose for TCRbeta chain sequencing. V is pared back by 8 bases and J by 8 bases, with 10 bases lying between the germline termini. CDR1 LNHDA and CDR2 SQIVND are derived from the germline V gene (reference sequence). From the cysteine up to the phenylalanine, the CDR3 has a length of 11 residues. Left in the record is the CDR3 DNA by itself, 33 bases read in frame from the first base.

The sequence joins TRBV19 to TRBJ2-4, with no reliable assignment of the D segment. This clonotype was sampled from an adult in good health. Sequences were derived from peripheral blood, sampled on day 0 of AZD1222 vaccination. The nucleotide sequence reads TGTGCCAGTTCCTCTGATTACATTCAGTACTTC. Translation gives CASSSDYIQYF.